This entry concerns a single T cell receptor beta chain. The antigen remains unidentified. PCR amplification relied on 60 Vbeta primers (plus 13 Jbeta primers). Here immunoSEQ multiplex PCR was the method, and the copy in TCRdb shows in-frame clones only, minus some. The table records over 150,000 clones, around four fifths of them present only once. The record originates from a study of cytomegalovirus exposure and HLA in healthy donors. Study-level points and caveats: According to a later analysis, most TCR beta chains associated with CMV appeared HLA-restricted. In vitro work confirmed that a few CMV-associated chains recognize CMV antigens. V- and J-gene trimming in TCR beta was tied to a missense DCLRE1C variant by an analysis performed later.

Germline V CDR1 and CDR2: LNHDA, SQIVND (reference sequence). The CDR3 loop spans 14 amino acids. Trimming removed 5 bases from V and 4 bases from J; junction bases left unmatched: 4. The sequenced sample consisted of PBMCs. The chain recombines TRBV19 with TRBJ1-2, with 10 bases matching TRBD1. This sequence was found in a girl between 5 and 17 years old in good health and CMV-seropositive. The CDR3 nucleotides are TGTGCCAGTAGTCCAGGACAGGGGGGCTATGGCTACACCTTC. It specifies CASSPGQGGYGYTF.